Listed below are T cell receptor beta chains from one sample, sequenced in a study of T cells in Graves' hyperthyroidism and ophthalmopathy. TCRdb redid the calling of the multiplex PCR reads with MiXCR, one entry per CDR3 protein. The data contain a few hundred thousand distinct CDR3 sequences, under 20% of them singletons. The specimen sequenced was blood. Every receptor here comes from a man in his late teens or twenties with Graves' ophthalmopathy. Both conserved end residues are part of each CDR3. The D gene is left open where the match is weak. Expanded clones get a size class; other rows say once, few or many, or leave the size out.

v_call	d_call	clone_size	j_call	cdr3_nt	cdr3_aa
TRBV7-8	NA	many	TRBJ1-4	TGTGCCAGCAGCTCCCGACGGACCGTCGCAACTAATGAAAAACTGTTTTTT	CASSSRRTVATNEKLFF
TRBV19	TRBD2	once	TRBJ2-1	TGTGCCAGTAGTGGGGGGGGGTGGCGGGGGGATGAGCAGTTCTTC	CASSGGGWRGDEQFF
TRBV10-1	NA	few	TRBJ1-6	TGCGCCAGCAGTGACAGGGAGAATTCACCCCTCCACTTT	CASSDRENSPLHF
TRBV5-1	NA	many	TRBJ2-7	TGCGCCAGCAGCCCGCAGGGGACGGAGCAGTACTTC	CASSPQGTEQYF
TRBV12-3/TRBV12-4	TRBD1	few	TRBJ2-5	TGTGCCAGCAGACAGGGGTCAGAGACCCAGTACTTC	CASRQGSETQYF
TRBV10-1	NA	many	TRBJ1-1	TGCGCCAGCTCCCGGACAGCCGATGAAGCTTTCTTT	CASSRTADEAFF
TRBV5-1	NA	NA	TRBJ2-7	TGCGCCAGCAGCCCCGGTTGGGGAAAACAGGGTGCGGGGGAGCAGTACTTC	CASSPGWGKQGAGEQYF
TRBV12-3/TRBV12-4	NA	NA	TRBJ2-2	TGTGCCAGCAGCCCCCTCCAGGGCGGCACCGGGGGGCTGTTTTTT	CASSPLQGGTGGLFF
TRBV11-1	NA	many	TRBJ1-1	TGTGCCAGCAGCGTGACAGAAGAAGCTTTCTTT	CASSVTEEAFF
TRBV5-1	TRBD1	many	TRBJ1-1	TGCGCCAGCAGCCCGCGGACAGGGCCTACTGAAGCTTTCTTT	CASSPRTGPTEAFF
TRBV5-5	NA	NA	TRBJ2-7	TGTGCCAGCAGCCCGCGGTCTGGGATTGACTACGAGCAGTACTTC	CASSPRSGIDYEQYF
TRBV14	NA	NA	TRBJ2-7	TGTGCCAGGACCCGCCGGACAAACTCCTACGAGCAGTACTTC	CARTRRTNSYEQYF
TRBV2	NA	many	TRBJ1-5	TGTGCCGGGGGGAGGGAGGATCAGCCCCAGCATTTT	CAGGREDQPQHF
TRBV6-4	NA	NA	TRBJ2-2	TGTGCCAGCAGTGAAAGGGAGGACACCGGGGAGCTGTTTTTT	CASSEREDTGELFF
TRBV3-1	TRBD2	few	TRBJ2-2	TGTGCCAGCAGCCAAGACTACCGGGACTACAACACCGGGGAGCTGTTTTTT	CASSQDYRDYNTGELFF
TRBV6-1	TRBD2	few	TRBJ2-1	TGTGCCAGCAGTGTCTACACTAGCGGGGGATATGAGCAGTTCTTC	CASSVYTSGGYEQFF
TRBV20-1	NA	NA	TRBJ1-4	TGCAGTGCTAGATATGGGGGGCATGAAAAACTGTTTTTT	CSARYGGHEKLFF
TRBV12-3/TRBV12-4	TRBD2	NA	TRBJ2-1	TGTGCCAGCAGTTTAGGGGGGGGGGGTGAGCAGTTCTTC	CASSLGGGGEQFF
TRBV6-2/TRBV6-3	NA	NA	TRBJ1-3	TGTGCCAGCAGTGACCGCTCCAGGGGCTCTGGAAACACCATATATTTT	CASSDRSRGSGNTIYF
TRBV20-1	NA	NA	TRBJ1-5	TGCAGTGCTTGGACACTTAATCAGCCCCAGCATTTT	CSAWTLNQPQHF
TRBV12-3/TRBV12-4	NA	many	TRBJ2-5	TGTGCCAGCAGTTTTGGAGGGCGGGAGACCCAGTACTTC	CASSFGGRETQYF
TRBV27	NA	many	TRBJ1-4	TGTGCCAGCAGTTTAGTGCGCGGGCAGGGTTTTGAAAAACTGTTTTTT	CASSLVRGQGFEKLFF
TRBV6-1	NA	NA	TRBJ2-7	TGTGCCAGCAGCCAAAGCTGGGAGAGCTACGAGCAGTACTTC	CASSQSWESYEQYF
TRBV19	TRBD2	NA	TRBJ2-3	TGTGCCAGTAGTAAACTAGCGGGGGGTACCTCTAGCACAGATACGCAGTATTTT	CASSKLAGGTSSTDTQYF
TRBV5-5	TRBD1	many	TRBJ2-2	TGTGCCAGCAGCTGGGGGACAGGGAAGACCGGGGAGCTGTTTTTT	CASSWGTGKTGELFF
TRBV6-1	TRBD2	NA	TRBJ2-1	TGTGCCAGCAGGACTAGCCTCTACAATGAGCAGTTCTTC	CASRTSLYNEQFF
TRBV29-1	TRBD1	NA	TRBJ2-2	TGCAGCGCCGTGGCGCCCACAGGGGCCAACACCGGGGAGCTGTTTTTT	CSAVAPTGANTGELFF
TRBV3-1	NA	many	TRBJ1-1	TGTGCCAGCAGCCAAGATACGACAGCCGAAGCTTTCTTT	CASSQDTTAEAFF
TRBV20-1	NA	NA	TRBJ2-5	TGCAGTGCTAGAACAATTGAAGAGACCCAGTACTTC	CSARTIEETQYF
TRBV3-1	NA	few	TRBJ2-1	TGTGCCAGCAGCTATGGAACAGGGGGGGGTGAGCAGTTCTTC	CASSYGTGGGEQFF
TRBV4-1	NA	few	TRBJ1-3	TGCGCCAGCAGCCAACTGGACCCAATCAAGGGAAACACCATATATTTT	CASSQLDPIKGNTIYF
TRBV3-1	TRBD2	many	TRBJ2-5	TGTGCCAGCAGCCCCGGACTAGAAGAGACCCAGTACTTC	CASSPGLEETQYF
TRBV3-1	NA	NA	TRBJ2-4	TGTGCCAGCAGCCCTTCCCTTAAAACGGGTCAGTACTTC	CASSPSLKTGQYF